This section outlines one T cell receptor (beta chain) sequence together with its context. Sequencing used immunoSEQ multiplex PCR; TCRdb keeps in-frame clones, though not all of them. This table has roughly 80,000 clones, approximately 95% appearing once. The sample originates from a study of T cell changes during pregnancy in multiple sclerosis. Germline assignment: CDR1 SGHTA and CDR2 FQGTGA. This CDR3 contains 17 residues. Trimming took off 3 bases at V and 0 bases at J, with 15 bases between the two ends. The sample consisted of peripheral blood, taken in the first trimester of pregnancy. The chain combines TRBV7-3 with TRBJ1-3; perhaps TRBD1 as D (6 bases). The source is a female donor with multiple sclerosis, enrolled in a pregnancy study. CDR3 nucleotides: TGTGCCAGCAGCTTTAAAGGGGGACCGAGCTCTGGAAACACCATATATTTT. Translated: CASSFKGGPSSGNTIYF. The full variable domain, in which reference TRBV7-3 and TRBJ1-3 provide the parts outside the CDR3, is GAGVSQTPSNKVTEKGKYVELRCDPISGHTALYWYRQSLGQGPEFLIYFQGTGAADDSGLPNDRFFAVRPEGSVSTLKIQRTERGDSAVYLCASSFKGGPSSGNTIYFGEGSWLTVV.